One T cell receptor beta chain is described in this entry. Libraries were prepared by immunoSEQ multiplex PCR; TCRdb keeps only in-frame clonotypes and omits some of them. This table has about 130,000 clones, 85% appearing once. This entry belongs to a study of blood T cell repertoires in COVID-19. This CDR3 has 16 amino acids. V lost 3 bases to trimming and J lost 1 base; unmatched junction nucleotides: 6. Germline V gives CDR1 LNHNV, CDR2 YYDKDF (reference sequence). The receptor comes from a woman aged 80 or over with acute or convalescent COVID-19. What was sequenced was peripheral blood. J is TRBJ2-3 and V is TRBV15; 8 positions match TRBD2. The CDR3 coding sequence is TGTGCCACCAGCAGCAGGGGAGCGGGGGGCACAGATACGCAGTATTTT. As protein: CATSSRGAGGTDTQYF.